A single sample is the source of the 15 T cell receptor beta chains below, sequenced in a study of cytomegalovirus exposure and HLA in healthy donors (dated by TCRdb to 2016 to 2017). Library creation used the immunoSEQ multiplex PCR assay. A mixture of 60 forward primers for TCR Vbeta segments and 13 reverse primers for TCR Jbeta segments was used in the multiplex PCR. TCRdb obtained this table from immuneACCESS and retained in-frame rearrangements with V and J assigned. These tables miss some clones; where compared with another copy, unresolved V genes account for less than half of the shortfall, and the remainder is unexplained. The sample table holds about 140,000 clones, of which roughly four fifths were seen once. Jointly, the top ten make up 1.4% to 1.5% of the sample. Sequencing input: PBMCs. The receptors stem from a man aged 25-45 years in good health and CMV-seropositive.

The chain joins TRBV18 to TRBJ2-1, with 10 bases lining up with TRBD2. CDR3 size: 13 residues. The germline gives CDR1 KGHSH, CDR2 LQKENI. Unmatched junction bases numbered 4, after V lost 7 bases and J lost 7 bases. The CDR3 sequence: CASFSSGSNEQFF. The CDR3 DNA reads as TGTGCCAGCTTCTCTAGCGGGAGTAATGAGCAGTTCTTC.

The chain uses TRBV29-1 and TRBJ2-3, with 7 bases lining up with TRBD2. Germline lookup yields CDR1 SQVTM and CDR2 ANQGSEA. This CDR3 has 14 amino acids. V lost 3 bases to trimming and J lost 0 bases; unmatched junction nucleotides: 3. This CDR3 is CSVDTSASTDTQYF. CDR3 sequence (DNA): TGCAGCGTTGACACTAGCGCTAGCACAGATACGCAGTATTTT.

J is TRBJ1-5 and V is TRBV5-8; unclear D gene. The CDR3 runs to 17 residues. Germline lookup yields CDR1 SGHTS and CDR2 YDEGEE. Trimming took off 2 bases at V and 2 bases at J, with 17 bases between the two ends. The CDR3 region has the DNA TGTGCCAGCAGCTTCCAAGTGGCATCAGATGGCAATCAGCCCCAGCATTTT. It yields the protein CASSFQVASDGNQPQHF.

CDR3 bases: TGTGCCAGCAGTTATTTGTCAGGGAACACTGAAGCTTTCTTT. It specifies CASSYLSGNTEAFF. The rearrangement joins TRBV6-5 to TRBJ1-1; D gene uncertain. The V gene's germline CDR1 is MNHEY and CDR2 SVGAGI. The CDR3 spans 14 residues. Trimming shortened V by 3 bases and J by 1 base, and 9 bases separated the two germline ends.

The chain recombines TRBV19 with TRBJ1-5; D not certain. The V and J ends lost 7 bases and 1 base respectively, with 5 bases between them. The CDR3 is 12 amino acids. Germline V CDR1 and CDR2: LNHDA, SQIVND (reference sequence). CDR3 region: CASTLSNQPQHF. The CDR3 DNA is TGTGCCAGTACGCTAAGCAATCAGCCCCAGCATTTT.

The chain recombines TRBV4-1 with TRBJ2-7; TRBD1 matches at 11 bases. This CDR3 contains 16 residues. Germline assignment: CDR1 MGHRA and CDR2 YSYEKL. The V segment lost 2 bases and the J segment 2 bases; nucleotides outside the gene matches: 5. The CDR3 loop is CASSQPPGQGAYEQYF. In DNA form, the CDR3 reads TGCGCCAGCAGCCAACCCCCGGGACAGGGGGCCTACGAGCAGTACTTC.

This chain joins TRBV7-9 and TRBJ2-5; 11 nucleotides line up with TRBD2. With V trimmed by 5 bases and J by 11 bases, 1 base remained unmatched. The CDR3 consists of 11 residues. Per germline, CDR1 SEHNR and CDR2 FQNEAQ (reference sequence). The CDR3: CASSTSGSQYF. Here the CDR3 DNA reads TGTGCCAGCAGCACTAGCGGGAGTCAGTACTTC. Looking up the rest from reference TRBV7-9 and TRBJ2-5 gives the full variable domain: DTGVSQNPRHKITKRGQNVTFRCDPISEHNRLYWYRQTLGQGPEFLTYFQNEAQLEKSRLLSDRFSAERPKGSFSTLEIQRTEQGDSAMYLCASSTSGSQYFGPGTRLLVL.

This sequence joins TRBV7-6 and TRBJ2-2; no definite D call. Per the germline V gene, CDR1 is SGHVS and CDR2 is FNYEAQ. V was cut by 1 base and J by 1 base, with 7 bases left in between. CDR3 size: 15 residues. The chain's CDR3 is CASSLGLENTGELFF. The CDR3 DNA follows: TGTGCCAGCAGCTTAGGCCTAGAGAACACCGGGGAGCTGTTTTTT.

This chain joins TRBV9 and TRBJ2-7, with 9 bases aligning to TRBD2. Per the germline V gene, CDR1 is SGDLS and CDR2 is YYNGEE. V lost 4 bases and J lost 4; bases outside the gene matches: 12. The CDR3 loop spans 16 amino acids. CDR3 bases: TGTGCCAGCAGCCCCCGGGGTAGCGGGAGTTTTTACGAGCAGTACTTC. Translation gives CASSPRGSGSFYEQYF.

The V gene is TRBV7-3, the J gene TRBJ2-3, with 8 bases aligning to TRBD1. This CDR3 has 15 amino acids. Unmatched junction bases numbered 5, after V lost 5 bases and J lost 1 base. Germline V CDR1 and CDR2: SGHTA, FQGTGA. The CDR3 here is CASSPWTGRTDTQYF. The CDR3 bases are TGTGCCAGCAGCCCGTGGACAGGGCGCACAGATACGCAGTATTTT.

This clone came up a few times. The chain recombines TRBV27 with TRBJ2-7; 8 nucleotides align to TRBD2. J was trimmed by 5 bases and V by 4 bases; bases with no gene match: 10. Germline CDR1 and CDR2: MNHEY and SMNVEV (reference sequence). The CDR3 is made up of 15 amino acids. This CDR3 reads CASSSGRAKVHEQYF. DNA for the CDR3: TGTGCCAGCAGTTCCGGGAGGGCCAAGGTCCACGAGCAGTACTTC.

The chain recombines TRBV18 with TRBJ2-2, with D unresolved. Germline values: CDR1 KGHSH, CDR2 LQKENI. The CDR3 is 16 residues long. The V and J ends lost 3 bases and 0 bases respectively, with 11 bases between them. The CDR3 nucleotides read TGTGCCAGCTCACCCGCGAGCGAACCGAACACCGGGGAGCTGTTTTTT. It encodes CASSPASEPNTGELFF.

This clone was seen more than once but under ten times. The CDR3 coding sequence is TGCGCCAGCAGCCAGGGACAGGGCCTTAGGTATGGCTACACCTTC. It is translated as CASSQGQGLRYGYTF. V gene TRBV5-1 combines with J gene TRBJ1-2; TRBD1 matches 9 bases. The germline V gene encodes CDR1 SGHRS and CDR2 YFSETQ. J lost 5 bases, V lost 4 bases, and 9 bases had no gene match. This CDR3 is 15 amino acids long. The full variable domain, completed using reference TRBV5-1 and TRBJ1-2, is KAGVTQTPRYLIKTRGQQVTLSCSPISGHRSVSWYQQTPGQGLQFLFEYFSETQRNKGNFPGRFSGRQFSNSRSEMNVSTLELGDSALYLCASSQGQGLRYGYTFGSGTRLTVV.

The chain carries TRBV15 and TRBJ1-2; 10 nucleotides match TRBD1. In germline, CDR1 is LNHNV, CDR2 YYDKDF (reference sequence). There are 17 residues in the CDR3. Unmatched junction bases numbered 9, after V lost 0 bases and J lost 5 bases. The chain's CDR3 is CATSRENGQGEGYGYTF. The CDR3 DNA reads as TGTGCCACCAGCAGAGAGAACGGACAGGGGGAAGGGTATGGCTACACCTTC.

The gene calls are TRBV19 and TRBJ2-5, with 13 bases fitting TRBD2. The CDR3 sequence is 17 residues long. CDR1 and CDR2 from the germline V gene are LNHDA and SQIVND (reference sequence). J was trimmed by 2 bases and V by 5 bases; bases with no gene match: 8. The CDR3 sequence is CASSWTSGSLSQETQYF. In nucleotides, the CDR3 is TGTGCCAGTAGTTGGACTAGCGGGAGCCTCTCACAAGAGACCCAGTACTTC.